One sample yielded the 5 T cell receptor beta chains listed below, sequenced in a study of shared clonotypes between healthy human individuals. Positive CCR7 selection of CD45RO-negative cells yielded the naive CD8 cells, and terminally differentiated effector memory CD45RA+ cells were excluded. The protocol was immunoSEQ multiplex PCR, while the TCRdb copy is restricted to in-frame clones and leaves out a portion. The sample has hundreds of thousands of clones, 95% seen once. Specimen: naive CD8+ T cells sorted from blood. All receptors come from a woman aged 25 to 39 in good health.

The chain couples TRBV13 to TRBJ1-5, with TRBD1 matching over 7 bases. This CDR3 is 14 amino acids long. The junction had 4 bases not matched to a gene; V was cut back by 0 bases and J by 8 bases. Germline loops: CDR1 PRHDT, CDR2 FYEKMQ (reference sequence). The CDR3 DNA is TGTGCCAGCAGCTTAGGGACAGGGATTGAGCCCCAGCATTTT. Its translation: CASSLGTGIEPQHF.

The V call is TRBV27, the J call TRBJ2-7; D perhaps matches TRBD2 (6 bases). Germline V gives CDR1 MNHEY, CDR2 SMNVEV (reference sequence). Trimming stripped 3 bases from V and 2 bases from J, with 14 bases between. The CDR3 is 15 residues long. As DNA, the CDR3 is TGTGCCAGCAGTTTTTTCTCGGGCGGGACCTACGAGCAGTACTTC. This gives the protein CASSFFSGGTYEQYF.

The rearrangement links TRBV10-3 to TRBJ2-7; TRBD2 matches 8 bases. Germline V CDR1 and CDR2: ENHRY, SYGVKD. The CDR3 is 16 residues long. Losses at the gene ends were 4 bases for V and 6 bases for J; bases not matched to a gene: 14. The CDR3 sequence is CAISGNSGTPRSEQYF. The DNA of the CDR3 is TGTGCCATCAGTGGGAATAGCGGGACCCCCCGTTCCGAGCAGTACTTC.

The chain couples TRBV28 to TRBJ2-1; 8 bases fit TRBD2. CDR3 size: 15 residues. The ends lost 5 bases at V and 6 bases at J; junction bases unmatched: 9. Per germline, CDR1 MDHEN and CDR2 SYDVKM. The CDR3 loop reads CASSGKREIFNEQFF. The CDR3 DNA reads TGTGCCAGCAGTGGGAAGCGGGAGATCTTCAATGAGCAGTTCTTC.

In its sample, this clone was seen once. The genes are TRBV2 and TRBJ2-3; D gene uncertain. V was trimmed by 6 bases and J by 2 bases, leaving 9 bases between them. The CDR3 totals 13 residues. Germline CDR1 and CDR2: SNHLY and FYNNEI. The CDR3 loop is CASRQSFTDTQYF. Written as DNA, the CDR3 is TGTGCCAGCAGACAGTCCTTCACAGATACGCAGTATTTT. Combining the CDR3 with reference TRBV2 and TRBJ2-3 gives the whole variable domain EPEVTQTPSHQVTQMGQEVILRCVPISNHLYFYWYRQILGQKVEFLVSFYNNEISEKSEIFDDQFSVERPDGSNFTLKIRSTKLEDSAMYFCASRQSFTDTQYFGPGTRLTVL.